One sample yielded the 25 T cell receptor beta chains listed below, sequenced in a study of cytomegalovirus exposure and HLA in healthy donors. A multiplex PCR was run with 60 Vbeta primers and 13 Jbeta primers. Measured with immunoSEQ multiplex PCR; TCRdb has only the in-frame clones, and not every one. The sample carries fewer than 120,000 clones, 86% recorded once. Sequences were obtained from PBMCs. The receptors here all came from a man in his forties in good health and CMV-seronegative.

The V and J genes are TRBV29-1 and TRBJ2-7; TRBD1 might be the D (5 bases). The CDR3 sequence is 12 residues long. Looked up from germline, CDR1 is SQVTM and CDR2 is ANQGSEA. V shed 3 bases and J shed 4 bases, with 10 bases lying between them. This chain's CDR3 is CSVEGRQYEQYV. CDR3 DNA sequence: TGCAGCGTTGAGGGGCGGCAGTACGAGCAGTACGTC.

The V gene is TRBV5-4, the J gene TRBJ2-3, with a weak D call TRBD1 (6 bases). Trimming removed 4 bases from V and 7 bases from J, with 22 bases in between. Germline V lookup: CDR1 SGHNT, CDR2 YYREEE (reference sequence). CDR3 length equals 16 residues. The chain's CDR3 is CASSLTDRPPGNTQYF. The CDR3 DNA follows: TGTGCCAGCAGCCTGACCGACAGGCCCCCGGGCAATACGCAGTATTTT.

The rearrangement uses TRBV5-1 and TRBJ1-1; 7 nucleotides line up with TRBD1. The CDR3 is 15 amino acids. Germline values: CDR1 SGHRS, CDR2 YFSETQ. Trimming removed 4 bases from V and 2 bases from J; junction bases left unmatched: 8. The CDR3, as DNA: TGCGCCAGCAGCGGGGGACAGTTAGTAAACACTGAAGCTTTCTTT. Amino acid sequence: CASSGGQLVNTEAFF.

The chain has TRBV28 and TRBJ1-4; 8 bases agree with TRBD1. V shed 6 bases, J shed 7 bases, and the junction held 4 bases outside the gene matches. This CDR3 spans 13 amino acids. CDR1 and CDR2 (germline): MDHEN, SYDVKM. The CDR3 spells CASRPTGVEKLFF. As DNA, the CDR3 is TGTGCCAGCAGACCGACAGGGGTTGAAAAACTGTTTTTT.

The chain has TRBV28 and TRBJ1-4; D is ambiguous. V gave up 8 bases and J gave up 4 bases, with 2 bases separating them. This CDR3 contains 10 residues. Germline V gene lookup returns CDR1 MDHEN and CDR2 SYDVKM. This chain's CDR3 is CASYNEKLFF. The CDR3 DNA follows: TGTGCCAGCTATAATGAAAAACTGTTTTTT.

The genes are TRBV18 and TRBJ1-4, with TRBD1 identical over 7 bases. The CDR3 sequence is 13 residues long. Germline lookup yields CDR1 KGHSH and CDR2 LQKENI. Unmatched junction bases numbered 3, after V lost 6 bases and J lost 5 bases. CDR3 in amino acids: CASSPDRNEKLFF. CDR3 nucleotides: TGTGCCAGCTCCCCGGACAGGAATGAAAAACTGTTTTTT. Full variable domain (rest looked up from reference TRBV18 and TRBJ1-4): NAGVMQNPRHLVRRRGQEARLRCSPMKGHSHVYWYRQLPEEGLKFMVYLQKENIIDESGMPKERFSAEFPKEGPSILRIQQVVRGDSAAYFCASSPDRNEKLFFGSGTQLSVL.

This chain links TRBV5-6 with TRBJ2-1; TRBD2 agrees at 13 bases. The germline V gene encodes CDR1 SGHDT and CDR2 YYEEEE. The junction had 15 bases not matched to a gene; V was cut back by 2 bases and J by 10 bases. The CDR3 has 18 amino acids. CDR3 residues: CASSLAPRLAGGKVEQFF. DNA for the CDR3: TGTGCCAGCAGCTTAGCTCCACGACTAGCGGGGGGTAAAGTAGAGCAGTTCTTC.

CDR3 protein: CASSLGGLAGGPGETQYF. Here the CDR3 DNA reads TGTGCCAGCAGCTTGGGGGGACTAGCGGGGGGGCCGGGGGAGACCCAGTACTTC. The chain employs TRBV5-4 and TRBJ2-5; 16 bases line up with TRBD2. This CDR3 has 18 residues. V was clipped by 0 bases and J by 5 bases; unmatched bases: 7. Looked up from germline, CDR1 is SGHNT and CDR2 is YYREEE (reference sequence).

The V gene is TRBV19, the J gene TRBJ1-2; D remains ambiguous. Per germline, CDR1 LNHDA and CDR2 SQIVND (reference sequence). V was pared by 0 bases and J by 3 bases, with 14 bases between. The CDR3 extends over 16 amino acids. The CDR3 spells CASSIDDRQAYYGYTF. For the CDR3, the DNA is TGTGCCAGTAGTATAGATGACCGGCAGGCCTACTATGGCTACACCTTC.

The chain joins TRBV19 to TRBJ2-1; 9 bases map to TRBD1. The CDR3 covers 13 residues. V dropped 8 bases and J dropped 4; count of bases not matched to a gene: 3. The germline V gene has CDR1 LNHDA and CDR2 SQIVND (reference sequence). Here the CDR3 DNA reads TGTGCCAGTGTGGACAGGGGATACAATGAGCAGTTCTTC. Protein sequence: CASVDRGYNEQFF.

This chain uses TRBV2 with TRBJ1-5, with D maybe TRBD1 (6 bases). The CDR3 loop spans 13 amino acids. CDR1 SNHLY and CDR2 FYNNEI come from the germline V gene. Trimming removed 9 bases from V and 4 bases from J, with 13 bases in between. This CDR3 is CASSGQQNQPQHF. Written as DNA, the CDR3 is TGTGCCAGTTCCGGACAGCAGAATCAGCCCCAGCATTTT.

This clone was counted between two and nine times. The chain couples TRBV6-1 to TRBJ2-2, with a possible D match to TRBD2 (6 bases). The CDR3 loop spans 14 amino acids. V shed 6 bases and J shed 3 bases, with 11 bases lying between them. Germline lookup yields CDR1 MNHNS and CDR2 SASEGT. The CDR3 DNA reads TGTGCCAGCAGATTTTGGGGGGACACCGGGGAGCTGTTTTTT. The encoded protein is CASRFWGDTGELFF.

This clone was counted only a few times. The rearrangement links TRBV2 to TRBJ1-5, with D possibly TRBD1 on 5 matching bases. In germline, CDR1 is SNHLY, CDR2 FYNNEI. Trimming stripped 5 bases from V and 5 bases from J, with 10 bases between. This CDR3 has 13 amino acids. The CDR3 loop reads CASSLTGYQPQHF. The DNA for the CDR3 is TGTGCCAGCAGTTTAACAGGTTATCAGCCCCAGCATTTT.

The chain employs TRBV6-5 and TRBJ1-1; TRBD1 aligns across 8 bases. The CDR3 sequence is 12 residues long. CDR1 and CDR2 from the germline V gene are MNHEY and SVGAGI. With 4 bases clipped from V and 9 bases from J, the junction kept 4 bases outside the gene matches. CDR3 loop: CASSSQGEKAFF. As DNA, the CDR3 is TGTGCCAGCAGTTCACAGGGGGAGAAAGCTTTCTTT.

V and J are TRBV19 and TRBJ1-4; D perhaps matches TRBD1 (6 bases). V was trimmed by 4 bases and J by 3 bases, leaving 15 bases between them. The germline CDR1 and CDR2 sequences are LNHDA and SQIVND (reference sequence). There are 16 residues in the CDR3. CDR3: CASSNRATGANEKLFF. CDR3 nucleotide sequence: TGTGCCAGTAGTAACAGGGCGACTGGAGCTAATGAAAAACTGTTTTTT. Filled out from reference TRBV19 and TRBJ1-4, the complete variable domain reads DGGITQSPKYLFRKEGQNVTLSCEQNLNHDAMYWYRQDPGQGLRLIYYSQIVNDFQKGDIAEGYSVSREKKESFPLTVTSAQKNPTAFYLCASSNRATGANEKLFFGSGTQLSVL.

The rearrangement joins TRBV6-1 to TRBJ1-6; TRBD1 might be the D (5 bases). The CDR3 length is 18 residues. V gave up 1 base and J gave up 0 bases, with 13 bases separating them. Germline loops: CDR1 MNHNS, CDR2 SASEGT. CDR3 loop: CASSEGGILSSYNSPLHF. For the CDR3, the DNA is TGTGCCAGCAGTGAAGGGGGCATTTTGAGCTCCTATAATTCACCCCTCCACTTT.

This chain joins TRBV9 and TRBJ1-2; D gene ambiguous. Germline lookup yields CDR1 SGDLS and CDR2 YYNGEE. CDR3 length equals 15 residues. V lost 0 bases, J lost 0 bases, and 9 bases lay in between. CDR3 DNA sequence: TGTGCCAGCAGCGTAGGGGCCGTCTCTAACTATGGCTACACCTTC. Protein product: CASSVGAVSNYGYTF.

This clone was seen only a few times. This chain joins TRBV5-5 and TRBJ1-4; D possibly corresponds to TRBD1 (6 bases). This CDR3 contains 14 residues. V lost 3 bases and J 8 bases, leaving 14 bases between the germline ends. The germline gives CDR1 SGHKS, CDR2 YYEKEE (reference sequence). In DNA form, the CDR3 reads TGTGCCAGCAGCTCCGGGACACGGCGGGAAAAACTGTTTTTT. This sequence encodes CASSSGTRREKLFF. Supplemented by reference TRBV5-5 and TRBJ1-4, the full variable domain reads DAGVTQSPTHLIKTRGQQVTLRCSPISGHKSVSWYQQVLGQGPQFIFQYYEKEERGRGNFPDRFSARQFPNYSSELNVNALLLGDSALYLCASSSGTRREKLFFGSGTQLSVL.

V and J are TRBV15 and TRBJ1-5; D ambiguous. V lost 9 bases and J 6 bases, leaving 24 bases between the germline ends. CDR1 and CDR2 from the germline V gene are LNHNV and YYDKDF (reference sequence). CDR3 size: 16 residues. The CDR3 DNA reads as TGTGCCACAAACGATAATGGACTGCCGGAGGGTCAGCCCCAGCATTTT. Amino acids: CATNDNGLPEGQPQHF.

This chain joins TRBV6-5 and TRBJ1-1, with D tentatively TRBD1 (5 bases). The germline V gene encodes CDR1 MNHEY and CDR2 SVGAGI. The V gene lost 5 bases and the J gene lost 0 bases, with 7 bases spanning the gap. The CDR3 runs to 13 residues. The CDR3 nucleotides are TGTGCCAGCAGTGCGACAGTGAACACTGAAGCTTTCTTT. Protein sequence: CASSATVNTEAFF.

This clone occurred a few times. This chain joins TRBV5-6 and TRBJ1-3; perhaps TRBD1 as D (6 bases). Germline lookup yields CDR1 SGHDT and CDR2 YYEEEE. The CDR3 consists of 14 residues. The V gene lost 4 bases and the J gene lost 4 bases, with 12 bases spanning the gap. The CDR3 is CASSRRGSGNTIYF. DNA of the CDR3: TGTGCCAGCAGCCGCAGGGGCTCAGGAAACACCATATATTTT. Filled out from reference TRBV5-6 and TRBJ1-3, the complete variable domain reads DAGVTQSPTHLIKTRGQQVTLRCSPKSGHDTVSWYQQALGQGPQFIFQYYEEEERQRGNFPDRFSGHQFPNYSSELNVNALLLGDSALYLCASSRRGSGNTIYFGEGSWLTVV.

This rearrangement joins TRBV28 to TRBJ2-3, with D perhaps matching TRBD1 (5 bases). Germline V CDR1 and CDR2: MDHEN, SYDVKM. V lost 2 bases and J lost 0, with 12 bases in between. This CDR3 contains 16 residues. CDR3 residues: CASSLDQGSSTDTQYF. The CDR3 nucleotides are TGTGCCAGCAGTTTAGATCAGGGATCTAGCACAGATACGCAGTATTTT. The full variable domain, its missing parts supplied by reference TRBV28 and TRBJ2-3, is DVKVTQSSRYLVKRTGEKVFLECVQDMDHENMFWYRQDPGLGLRLIYFSYDVKMKEKGDIPEGYSVSREKKERFSLILESASTNQTSMYLCASSLDQGSSTDTQYFGPGTRLTVL.

J is TRBJ2-5 and V is TRBV5-1; the D gene is possibly TRBD2 (5 bases). The V end was cut by 1 base, the J end by 5 bases, with 9 bases between. The CDR3 consists of 13 residues. CDR1 and CDR2 (germline): SGHRS, YFSETQ. The DNA of the CDR3 is TGCGCCAGCAGCTTGCTAGCAGATGAGACCCAGTACTTC. Its translation is CASSLLADETQYF.

CDR3 in amino acids: CASSLSGTSVGNEQFF. The CDR3 DNA reads as TGCGCCAGCAGCTTATCCGGGACTAGCGTAGGTAATGAGCAGTTCTTC. The chain recombines TRBV5-1 with TRBJ2-1; 10 nucleotides line up with TRBD2. Germline loops: CDR1 SGHRS, CDR2 YFSETQ. Trimming removed 2 bases from V and 7 bases from J; junction bases left unmatched: 9. The CDR3 spans 16 residues.

V gene TRBV4-2 combines with J gene TRBJ1-6; possibly TRBD1 for D (5 bases). Germline assignment: CDR1 LGHNA and CDR2 YNFKEQ. The V end was cut by 4 bases, the J end by 2 bases, with 12 bases between. The length of the CDR3 is 16 residues. CDR3 in DNA: TGTGCCAGCAGCCTCTCGATCAGGGCCTATAATTCACCCCTCCACTTT. Protein sequence: CASSLSIRAYNSPLHF.